Following are 10 T cell receptor beta chains from one sample sequenced in a study of blood T cell repertoires in COVID-19. The data were produced by immunoSEQ multiplex PCR, yet TCRdb's version contains in-frame clones alone and is incomplete. The sample records about 400,000 clones, roughly nine tenths being singletons. The sequenced material came from PBMCs or T cells enriched from blood (not recorded which). The receptors stem from a woman aged 18 to 35 with acute COVID-19.

The chain joins TRBV5-4 to TRBJ2-7; D is perhaps TRBD2 (6 bases). Deletions cut 4 bases from V and 7 bases from J, with 18 bases between. Germline V gene sequence: CDR1 SGHNT, CDR2 YYREEE (reference sequence). The CDR3 is 14 residues long. This chain's CDR3 is CASSIGTLMGEQYF. CDR3 nucleotides: TGTGCCAGCAGCATAGGGACTCTTATGGGAGAGCAGTACTTC. Based on the CDR3 plus reference TRBV5-4 and TRBJ2-7, the full variable domain is ETGVTQSPTHLIKTRGQQVTLRCSSQSGHNTVSWYQQALGQGPQFIFQYYREEENGRGNFPPRFSGLQFPNYSSELNVNALELDDSALYLCASSIGTLMGEQYFGPGTRLTVT.

This clone appeared a single time. J is TRBJ1-2 and V is TRBV28; D is perhaps TRBD1 (5 bases). The germline V gene encodes CDR1 MDHEN and CDR2 SYDVKM. With 2 bases removed from V and 5 bases from J, the gap between germline ends came to 12 bases. This CDR3 is 14 amino acids long. The CDR3 DNA reads as TGTGCCAGCAGTTTAGGGGACGGGAGGTATGGCTACACCTTC. Translated: CASSLGDGRYGYTF.

V and J are TRBV7-9 and TRBJ1-2; 9 bases are shared with TRBD1. Germline V gene sequence: CDR1 SEHNR, CDR2 FQNEAQ (reference sequence). V dropped 5 bases and J dropped 6; count of bases not matched to a gene: 4. The CDR3 consists of 13 residues. CDR3 amino acids: CASSVGQGHGYTF. CDR3 bases: TGTGCCAGCAGCGTGGGACAGGGACATGGCTACACCTTC.

This clone was detected only once. The chain links TRBV6-5 to TRBJ2-7; TRBD1 matches 8 bases. V shed 7 bases and J 0 bases; nucleotides not matched to a gene: 5. The CDR3 has 14 amino acids. Germline assignment: CDR1 MNHEY and CDR2 SVGAGI. CDR3 region: CASTRQGSSYEQYF. Here the CDR3 DNA reads TGTGCCAGCACCCGACAGGGGAGCTCCTACGAGCAGTACTTC.

The V call is TRBV18, the J call TRBJ1-2; no clear D. Trimming took off 3 bases at V and 4 bases at J, with 9 bases between the two ends. The CDR3 extends over 13 amino acids. Looked up from germline, CDR1 is KGHSH and CDR2 is LQKENI. The chain's CDR3 is CASSPGGPYGYTF. The DNA of the CDR3 is TGTGCCAGCTCACCTGGAGGTCCCTATGGCTACACCTTC. Together with reference TRBV18 and TRBJ1-2, the CDR3 gives the full variable domain: NAGVMQNPRHLVRRRGQEARLRCSPMKGHSHVYWYRQLPEEGLKFMVYLQKENIIDESGMPKERFSAEFPKEGPSILRIQQVVRGDSAAYFCASSPGGPYGYTFGSGTRLTVV.

CDR3 in amino acids: CASNPPQGYGYTF. In DNA, the CDR3 is TGTGCCAGCAACCCGCCACAGGGGTATGGCTACACCTTC. The chain links TRBV13 to TRBJ1-2; 7 nucleotides align to TRBD1. CDR3 length: 13 residues. V lost 7 bases to trimming and J lost 5 bases; unmatched junction nucleotides: 7. Germline loops: CDR1 PRHDT, CDR2 FYEKMQ (reference sequence).

The gene calls are TRBV3-1 (or the pseudogene TRBV3-2) and TRBJ1-6, with D possibly being TRBD1 (5 bases). V shed 2 bases and J shed 8 bases, with 13 bases lying between them. CDR1 and CDR2 (germline): LGHDT, YNNKEL (reference sequence). The CDR3 totals 15 residues. CDR3 sequence reads: CASSQFGTVDSPLHF. CDR3 in DNA: TGTGCCAGCAGCCAATTCGGGACTGTGGATTCACCCCTCCACTTT.

This clone came up a few times. The J gene is TRBJ1-1, the V gene TRBV5-5, with D perhaps matching TRBD1 (6 bases). Per germline, CDR1 SGHKS and CDR2 YYEKEE (reference sequence). This CDR3 spans 14 amino acids. V dropped 0 bases and J dropped 0 bases, with 6 bases sitting between them. The CDR3 here is CASSLGTVNTEAFF. The CDR3 nucleotides read TGTGCCAGCAGCTTGGGGACAGTGAACACTGAAGCTTTCTTT.

The V gene is TRBV6-1, the J gene TRBJ2-2; 7 bases are a match to TRBD1. V shed 4 bases, J shed 6 bases, and the junction held 11 bases outside the gene matches. Germline V gives CDR1 MNHNS, CDR2 SASEGT. This CDR3 region has 16 residues. CDR3 sequence reads: CASSVTQGHRAGELFF. The CDR3 DNA sequence: TGTGCCAGCAGTGTAACACAGGGGCATCGTGCCGGGGAGCTGTTTTTT.

This clone was observed a few times. This rearrangement joins TRBV27 to TRBJ1-5; weak D call: TRBD1 (5 bases). Between the trimmed V and J ends, which lost 10 bases and 1 base, there was a span of 20 bases. The CDR3 runs to 16 residues. Germline V gives CDR1 MNHEY, CDR2 SMNVEV (reference sequence). CDR3 loop: CATARGWGISNQPQHF. CDR3 DNA sequence: TGTGCCACCGCCCGGGGGTGGGGTATAAGCAATCAGCCCCAGCATTTT.